These 16 T cell receptor beta chains originate from one sample sequenced in a study of long-term antiretroviral therapy in people with HIV. Researchers ran immunoSEQ v3.0 at survey level. Sequencing used immunoSEQ multiplex PCR; TCRdb keeps in-frame clones, though not all of them. The sample records 15,000 or so clones, approximately 94% being singletons. The sample here was unsorted PBMCs, taken 6 to 6.5 years after starting antiretroviral therapy. Receptors originate from a woman aged 50 to 60 with HIV.

The CDR3 protein is CSADGLADGELFF. As DNA, the CDR3 is TGCAGCGCCGACGGACTAGCGGACGGGGAGCTGTTTTTT. The chain combines TRBV29-1 with TRBJ2-2, with 10 positions matching TRBD2. The CDR3 covers 13 residues. CDR1 is SQVTM and CDR2 is ANQGSEA in the germline V gene. V lost 7 bases and J lost 7; bases outside the gene matches: 6.

The V call is TRBV5-1, the J call TRBJ2-1, with 13 positions matching TRBD2. J gave up 8 bases and V 6 bases, and 17 bases lay outside the gene matches. The CDR3 covers 18 residues. Per germline, CDR1 SGHRS and CDR2 YFSETQ. The CDR3 sequence: CASTMTSGRSGLGDEQFF. In nucleotides, the CDR3 is TGCGCCAGCACCATGACTAGCGGGAGGTCGGGTTTAGGCGATGAGCAGTTCTTC.

This clone was found once. This chain links TRBV5-1 with TRBJ1-2; D is ambiguous. With 2 bases removed from V and 2 bases from J, the gap between germline ends came to 7 bases. There are 13 residues in the CDR3. Germline values: CDR1 SGHRS, CDR2 YFSETQ. As DNA, the CDR3 is TGCGCCAGCAGCTTAGGGAAGAACTATGGCTACACCTTC. Translated, it gives CASSLGKNYGYTF.

V usage is TRBV18 and J usage is TRBJ2-5, with 9 bases identical to TRBD1. Germline trimming cut 0 bases from V and 5 bases from J; bases unmatched to any gene: 4. CDR1 is KGHSH, CDR2 LQKENI, per germline. The CDR3 is 15 residues long. CDR3 residues: CASSPPGQGGETQYF. The CDR3 DNA follows: TGTGCCAGCTCACCACCGGGACAGGGAGGGGAGACCCAGTACTTC. Full variable domain (missing parts from reference TRBV18 and TRBJ2-5): NAGVMQNPRHLVRRRGQEARLRCSPMKGHSHVYWYRQLPEEGLKFMVYLQKENIIDESGMPKERFSAEFPKEGPSILRIQQVVRGDSAAYFCASSPPGQGGETQYFGPGTRLLVL.

V usage is TRBV2 and J usage is TRBJ2-1, with 10 bases aligning to TRBD2. CDR3 length equals 14 residues. Germline loops: CDR1 SNHLY, CDR2 FYNNEI. V shed 6 bases and J 4 bases; nucleotides not matched to a gene: 3. The CDR3 DNA sequence: TGTGCCAGCAGATCGACTAGCGGGTACAATGAGCAGTTCTTC. Protein product: CASRSTSGYNEQFF.

The rearrangement uses TRBV7-3 and TRBJ2-4, with D uncertain. The V end was cut by 5 bases, the J end by 2 bases, with 10 bases between. CDR1 is SGHTA, CDR2 FQGTGA, per germline. This CDR3 contains 14 residues. The CDR3 loop reads CASSPMSTKNIQYF. CDR3 DNA: TGTGCCAGCAGCCCCATGAGTACCAAAAACATTCAGTACTTC. The variable domain in full, completed from reference TRBV7-3 and TRBJ2-4, reads GAGVSQTPSNKVTEKGKYVELRCDPISGHTALYWYRQSLGQGPEFLIYFQGTGAADDSGLPNDRFFAVRPEGSVSTLKIQRTERGDSAVYLCASSPMSTKNIQYFGAGTRLSVL.

The rearrangement links TRBV2 to TRBJ2-1; TRBD2 agrees at 10 bases. The CDR3 loop spans 16 amino acids. Germline values: CDR1 SNHLY, CDR2 FYNNEI. J was trimmed by 2 bases and V by 6 bases; bases with no gene match: 7. CDR3 residues: CASRTLLAGTYNEQFF. CDR3 nucleotides: TGTGCCAGCAGGACATTACTAGCGGGAACCTACAATGAGCAGTTCTTC.

The J gene is TRBJ2-7, the V gene TRBV5-1, with D perhaps being TRBD1 or TRBD2 (7 bases each). The CDR3 is 14 amino acids. The germline gives CDR1 SGHRS, CDR2 YFSETQ. Trimming took 0 bases from V and 4 from J, leaving 11 bases between them. DNA of the CDR3: TGCGCCAGCAGCTTGGGACAGGGAGGGTACGAGCAGTACTTC. It is translated as CASSLGQGGYEQYF.

The table lists this clone with a count of one. The genes are TRBV27 and TRBJ1-1; TRBD1 aligns across 8 bases. The CDR3 length is 15 residues. The trim removed 4 bases at V and 1 base at J, leaving 5 bases unmatched. CDR1 is MNHEY and CDR2 is SMNVEV in the germline V gene (reference sequence). Here the CDR3 reads CASSSLGTGNTEAFF. The DNA of the CDR3 is TGTGCCAGCAGTTCCCTCGGGACAGGGAACACTGAAGCTTTCTTT.

The chain joins TRBV5-5 to TRBJ1-1; possible D gene TRBD1, 6 bases. The CDR3 extends over 14 amino acids. Germline CDR1 and CDR2: SGHKS and YYEKEE (reference sequence). Trimming cost V 0 bases and J 8 bases, with 14 bases left between them. CDR3 nucleotide sequence: TGTGCCAGCAGCTTGGAGGGACAAGTTGGAGAAGCTTTCTTT. Amino acid sequence: CASSLEGQVGEAFF.

The chain combines TRBV5-6 with TRBJ1-2; 8 bases match TRBD1. The CDR3 sequence is 14 residues long. After removal of 4 bases from V and 6 bases from J, the junction contained 8 bases not matched to a gene. Germline V gene data show CDR1 as SGHDT and CDR2 as YYEEEE. The CDR3 is CASSPGQGGHGYTF. The DNA of the CDR3 is TGTGCCAGCAGCCCTGGACAGGGCGGGCATGGCTACACCTTC.

The chain employs TRBV2 and TRBJ2-7; TRBD1 agrees at 7 bases. The J segment lost 3 bases and the V segment lost 6 bases, leaving 5 bases of the junction unmatched. Germline CDR1 SNHLY, CDR2 FYNNEI. The CDR3 extends over 13 amino acids. The CDR3 protein is CASSFGTDYEQYF. CDR3 in DNA: TGTGCCAGCAGCTTCGGGACAGACTACGAGCAGTACTTC.

This clone was detected only once. V gene TRBV5-1 combines with J gene TRBJ2-1, with 11 nucleotides matching TRBD2. The CDR3 is made up of 15 amino acids. CDR1 is SGHRS and CDR2 is YFSETQ in the germline V gene. The junction had 4 bases not matched to a gene; V was cut back by 1 base and J by 7 bases. This CDR3 is CASSLLAGGGNEQFF. The DNA of the CDR3 is TGCGCCAGCAGCTTGCTAGCGGGAGGAGGAAATGAGCAGTTCTTC.

The chain combines TRBV25-1 with TRBJ1-2, with D hard to call. The CDR3 extends over 11 amino acids. Germline CDR1 is MGHDK and CDR2 is SYGVNS. Trimming took 6 bases from V and 4 from J, leaving 6 bases between them. CDR3 nucleotides: TGTGCCAGCAGGTTCGGCTATGGCTACACCTTC. It translates to CASRFGYGYTF.

This clone appeared once. V is TRBV19 and J is TRBJ1-2; maybe TRBD1 (6 bases). This CDR3 spans 13 amino acids. The ends were cut back, 7 bases at V and 5 bases at J, with 14 bases in the middle. The germline CDR1 and CDR2 sequences are LNHDA and SQIVND (reference sequence). This chain's CDR3 is CASTYDTGYGYTF. Here the CDR3 DNA reads TGTGCCAGTACCTACGATACAGGGTATGGCTACACCTTC.

The chain is built from TRBV7-2 and TRBJ2-7; D is unresolved. Germline values: CDR1 SGHTA, CDR2 FQGNSA. CDR3 length: 14 residues. V dropped 6 bases and J dropped 2 bases, with 14 bases sitting between them. CDR3 sequence reads: CASSTYLDTYEQYF. The CDR3 region has the DNA TGTGCCAGCAGTACCTATTTAGACACCTACGAGCAGTACTTC.